The following is a T cell receptor beta chain sequence with its context. What this receptor recognizes is not known. No base quality information exists; no much larger clone differs at one position. The V end loses 6 bases and the J end loses 3 bases, and a stretch of 17 bases separates them. The CDR3 goes from the cysteine to the phenylalanine over 15 residues. Only the CDR3 portion is preserved as DNA: 45 bases, with reading frame beginning at the first base. CDR1 and CDR2 were assigned from the germline V gene as MNHNS and SASEGT. Interpreted using the paper, the time point label stands for: at surgical resection after neoadjuvant nivolumab +/- ipilimumab. Samples were obtained from the phase 2 randomized NEOSTAR trial, in which neoadjuvant nivolumab or nivolumab plus ipilimumab followed by surgery was tested in operable NSCLC. The data stem from a study of neoadjuvant nivolumab and ipilimumab in lung cancer (dated by TCRdb to the early 2020s). About the investigation overall: Nivolumab was given at 3 mg/kg intravenously on days 1, 15 and 29, and the combination arm added ipilimumab 1 mg/kg on day 1 only. For each study arm, the primary endpoint of the trial was the rate of major pathologic response (MPR) in the intention-to-treat population. In the trial, approximately 42 patients with operable NSCLC were treated, of whom approximately 23 were randomized to nivolumab monotherapy and roughly 20 to nivolumab plus ipilimumab. TCR repertoires were compared between pretherapy (baseline) peripheral blood and tumors resected at surgery after neoadjuvant immune checkpoint blockade. Matched pretherapy and resected tumor pairs were analyzed from seven patients, of whom four had been treated with nivolumab and three with nivolumab plus ipilimumab. The full study reports these points: No significant correlation was found between TCR clonality and pathologic tumor regression, and only a single major-pathologic-response sample was available for the analysis of TCR clonality versus pathologic tumor regression. Richness in tumors resected after neoadjuvant therapy showed a positive correlation with pretherapy blood TCR richness (Spearman R ~ 0.78). Resected tumors had greater TCR richness and clonality than tumor-adjacent uninvolved lung, and increases were observed in more dual-therapy-treated tumors. A small number of samples underwent TCR sequencing. From pretherapy to surgery, increases in tumor T-cell richness and clonality were observed in three of three dual-therapy tumors but in only two of four nivolumab-treated tumors.

Library prep was done by the immunoSEQ multiplex PCR assay. The paper's processing steps were these. Repertoires were summarized by richness and clonality, and significantly expanded and contracted clones were identified between pre- and post-therapy samples. TCRdb obtained this table from immuneACCESS and retained in-frame rearrangements with V and J assigned. These tables miss some clones; where compared with another copy, unresolved V genes account for less than half of the shortfall, and the remainder is unexplained. V and J calls and clone size are as listed in that table; D and trimming were resolved from the DNA. Within this sample are roughly 6,900 clones, with roughly 89% of them counted one time only. Of the sample, roughly 2.3% is held by the ten largest clones.

Recombination linked TRBV6-1 to TRBJ1-2, with no confidently assigned D gene. The sequencing here drew on tumor tissue, taken after neoadjuvant nivolumab, alone or with ipilimumab, at or shortly before surgery. This clonotype was obtained from an adult with non-small cell lung cancer. Some clones in this sample may be carry-over from other donors' samples. CDR3 region: CASSLEPGKDYGYTF. The nucleotides read TGTGCCAGCAGCCTTGAACCGGGAAAAGACTATGGCTACACCTTC.